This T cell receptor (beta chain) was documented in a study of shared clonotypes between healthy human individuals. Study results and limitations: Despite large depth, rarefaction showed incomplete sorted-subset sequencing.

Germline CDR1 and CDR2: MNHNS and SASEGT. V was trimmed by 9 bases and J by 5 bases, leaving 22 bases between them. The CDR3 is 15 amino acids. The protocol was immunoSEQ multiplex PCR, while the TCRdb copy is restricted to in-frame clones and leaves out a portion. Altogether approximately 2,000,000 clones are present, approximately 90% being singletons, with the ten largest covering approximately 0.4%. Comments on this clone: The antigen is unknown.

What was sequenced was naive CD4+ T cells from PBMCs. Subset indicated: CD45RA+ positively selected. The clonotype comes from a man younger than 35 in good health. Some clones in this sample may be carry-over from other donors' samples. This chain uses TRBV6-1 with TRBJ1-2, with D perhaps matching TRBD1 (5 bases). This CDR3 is CASEEGTAGGYGYTF. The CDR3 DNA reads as TGTGCCAGTGAGGAAGGGACTGCTGGAGGGTATGGCTACACCTTC.